A single sample is the source of the 11 T cell receptor beta chains below, sequenced in a study of OX40 agonist ivuxolimab in advanced cancers. Assay: immunoSEQ multiplex PCR; the TCRdb copy retains only in-frame clones and omits some. Of some 35,000 clones in the sample, approximately 80% were seen once. The sample consisted of CD4+ or CD8+ T cells sorted from blood, taken in a trial of the OX40 agonist ivuxolimab. Receptors originate from an adult with an advanced solid tumor such as melanoma, head and neck, liver or kidney cancer.

The chain uses TRBV6-5 and TRBJ2-1, with D perhaps matching TRBD2 (6 bases). Germline V gives CDR1 MNHEY, CDR2 SVGAGI. The CDR3 runs 12 residues. The V end lost 2 bases, the J end lost 8 bases, and 7 bases lay between the germline ends. The CDR3 nucleotides read TGTGCCAGCAGTTACCGCGGGGATGAGCAGTTCTTC. Translated: CASSYRGDEQFF.

The V gene is TRBV6-6, the J gene TRBJ1-2; D not certain. The CDR3 sequence is 11 residues long. With 6 bases removed from V and 7 bases from J, the gap between germline ends came to 9 bases. Germline V gene sequence: CDR1 MNHNY, CDR2 SVGAGI (reference sequence). In DNA, the CDR3 is TGTGCCAGCAGCGGATCGGGTGGCTACACCTTC. It specifies CASSGSGGYTF.

The V and J genes are TRBV27 and TRBJ1-1, with a weak D call TRBD1 (6 bases). Germline-derived CDR1 and CDR2 are MNHEY and SMNVEV (reference sequence). The CDR3 consists of 13 residues. V shed 3 bases and J shed 7 bases, with 12 bases lying between them. Here the CDR3 reads CASSFSRGLEAFF. The DNA for the CDR3 is TGTGCCAGCAGTTTTAGCAGGGGCCTTGAAGCTTTCTTT.

For this clone: Within the sample, other DNA sequences also encode this same CDR3. This chain joins TRBV19 and TRBJ1-1; 8 bases match TRBD1. The germline CDR1 and CDR2 sequences are LNHDA and SQIVND (reference sequence). The CDR3 runs to 14 residues. With 4 bases clipped from V and 2 bases from J, the junction kept 3 bases outside the gene matches. Here the CDR3 reads CASSKDRVNTEAFF. The CDR3 region has the DNA TGTGCCAGTAGTAAGGACAGGGTTAACACTGAAGCTTTCTTT.

The chain couples TRBV25-1 to TRBJ2-1; D not certain. Trimming removed 3 bases at V and 4 bases at J, with 7 bases between. Germline CDR1 reads MGHDK; CDR2 reads SYGVNS. This CDR3 spans 13 amino acids. DNA for the CDR3: TGTGCCAGCAGTGAGTCCATTTACAATGAGCAGTTCTTC. As protein: CASSESIYNEQFF.

This chain uses TRBV6-1 with TRBJ2-5; possible D gene TRBD1, 6 bases. Germline-derived CDR1 and CDR2 are MNHNS and SASEGT. Trimming took off 6 bases at V and 5 bases at J, with 19 bases between the two ends. The CDR3 is made up of 15 amino acids. In DNA, the CDR3 is TGTGCCAGCAGGGAGGCAAATCGGGGACATGAGACCCAGTACTTC. Protein: CASREANRGHETQYF.

This clone showed up just once. The CDR3 DNA reads TGTGCCAGCAGCCCATCAGCGGGGCTAACCTACAATGAGCAGTTCTTC. This encodes CASSPSAGLTYNEQFF. This sequence joins TRBV5-4 and TRBJ2-1; 7 nucleotides align to TRBD2. The length of the CDR3 is 16 residues. Per the germline V gene, CDR1 is SGHNT and CDR2 is YYREEE (reference sequence). After removal of 4 bases from V and 2 bases from J, the junction contained 9 bases not matched to a gene.

The chain is built from TRBV5-4 and TRBJ1-2, with 7 positions matching TRBD1. V gave up 1 base and J gave up 4 bases; unmatched junction bases: 1. Germline-derived CDR1 and CDR2 are SGHNT and YYREEE (reference sequence). This CDR3 is built from 13 residues. CDR3 nucleotides: TGTGCCAGCAGCTTGAACAGGGGCTATGGCTACACCTTC. Translated, it gives CASSLNRGYGYTF.

The rearrangement joins TRBV4-1 to TRBJ1-2; perhaps TRBD1 as D (5 bases). The V gene's germline CDR1 is MGHRA and CDR2 YSYEKL. The CDR3 length is 18 residues. V shed 3 bases and J shed 4 bases, with 24 bases lying between them. The DNA of the CDR3 is TGCGCCAGCAGCCACGTTATCATGGGACGGGGAGGGAGCTATGGCTACACCTTC. Translating gives CASSHVIMGRGGSYGYTF.

As DNA, the CDR3 is TGTGCCAGCAGCGTAGGTCCGACAGGGGCCGTATCAGCCCAGCATTTT. Protein product: CASSVGPTGAVSAQHF. The rearrangement links TRBV9 to TRBJ1-5; 8 bases align to TRBD1. CDR3 size: 16 residues. Germline loops: CDR1 SGDLS, CDR2 YYNGEE. V lost 0 bases, J lost 11 bases, and 13 bases stayed unmatched.

This sequence joins TRBV18 and TRBJ2-3, with 10 bases aligning to TRBD2. The trim removed 6 bases at V and 1 base at J, leaving 7 bases unmatched. Germline V gives CDR1 KGHSH, CDR2 LQKENI. This CDR3 is built from 16 residues. The CDR3 reads CASSSLTSGGTDTQYF. DNA for the CDR3: TGTGCCAGCTCTTCTCTTACTAGCGGGGGCACAGATACGCAGTATTTT. Looking up the rest from reference TRBV18 and TRBJ2-3 gives the full variable domain: NAGVMQNPRHLVRRRGQEARLRCSPMKGHSHVYWYRQLPEEGLKFMVYLQKENIIDESGMPKERFSAEFPKEGPSILRIQQVVRGDSAAYFCASSSLTSGGTDTQYFGPGTRLTVL.